This T cell receptor (beta chain) stems from a study of T cell repertoires in cytomegalovirus infection. Study-level background: Based on public TCR beta signatures, there were indications of CMV infection and of a matching HLA type.

Via MiXCR, TCRdb re-called the reads, giving one row per CDR3 protein. The repertoire holds roughly 180,000 distinct CDR3 sequences, with about 28% as singletons. Study conclusions and caveats: HLA-C-restricted CMV clonotypes gave the most frequent clonotype in two of eight donors. Identification of carriers of CMV plus the relevant HLA was achieved through cumulative public TCR beta family frequency.

The CDR3 length is 14 residues. V was shortened by 2 bases and J by 6 bases, with 13 bases between the two germline ends. Germline CDR1 and CDR2: LNHDA and SQIVND (reference sequence). To note about this clonotype: Antigen unknown.

The TCR sequence derives from a human donor in good health (CMV status not recorded). Some clones in this sample may be carry-over from other donors' samples. The sequencing sample was made of PBMCs. This chain links TRBV19 with TRBJ1-1, with unresolved D. The CDR3 DNA follows: TGTGCCAGTAGTATACCACCCCCAGGTGCTGAAGCTTTCTTT. Translation gives CASSIPPPGAEAFF.